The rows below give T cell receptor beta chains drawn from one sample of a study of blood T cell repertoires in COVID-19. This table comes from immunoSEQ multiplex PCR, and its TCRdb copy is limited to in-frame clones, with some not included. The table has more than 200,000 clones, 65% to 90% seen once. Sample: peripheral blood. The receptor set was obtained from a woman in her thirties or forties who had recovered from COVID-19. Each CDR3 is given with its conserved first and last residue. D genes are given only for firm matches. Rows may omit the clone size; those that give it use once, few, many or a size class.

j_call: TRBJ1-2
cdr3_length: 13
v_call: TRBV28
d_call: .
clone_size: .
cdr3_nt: TGTGCCAGCAGGATGGGGGGAAGCGATGGCTACACCTTC
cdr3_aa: CASRMGGSDGYTF

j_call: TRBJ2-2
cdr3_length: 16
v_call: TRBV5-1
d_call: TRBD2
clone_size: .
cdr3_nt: TGCGCCAGCAGCTTTAGCGGGGGTACGAACACCGGGGAGCTGTTTTTT
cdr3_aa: CASSFSGGTNTGELFF

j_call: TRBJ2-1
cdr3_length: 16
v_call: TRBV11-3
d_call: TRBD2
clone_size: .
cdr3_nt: TGTGCCAGCAGCCTTATAGCGGGGGGTTTATACAATGAGCAGTTCTTC
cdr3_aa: CASSLIAGGLYNEQFF

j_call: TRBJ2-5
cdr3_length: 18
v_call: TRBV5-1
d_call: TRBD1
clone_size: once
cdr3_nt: TGCGCCAGCAGCAAGGGGTTCGGGGGGACAGGGGGTCAAGAGACCCAGTACTTC
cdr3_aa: CASSKGFGGTGGQETQYF

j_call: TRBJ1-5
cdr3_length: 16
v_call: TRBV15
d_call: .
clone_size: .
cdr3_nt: TGTGCCACCAGCAGAGGCCTAGGTTTTGGGGGGGAGCCCCAGCATTTT
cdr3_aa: CATSRGLGFGGEPQHF

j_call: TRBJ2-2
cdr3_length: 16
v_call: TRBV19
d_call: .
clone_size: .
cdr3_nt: TGTGCCAGTAGTATGCTTGGGAGCGCGAACACCGGGGAGCTGTTTTTT
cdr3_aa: CASSMLGSANTGELFF

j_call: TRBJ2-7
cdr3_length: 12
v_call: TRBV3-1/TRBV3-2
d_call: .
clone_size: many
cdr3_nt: TGTGCCAGCAGCCACGGTCTCACCGAGCAGTACTTC
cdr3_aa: CASSHGLTEQYF

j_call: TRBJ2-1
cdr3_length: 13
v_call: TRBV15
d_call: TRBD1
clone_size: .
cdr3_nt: TGTGCCACCAGCAGAATAGGGACAGGGAAGCAGTTCTTC
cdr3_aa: CATSRIGTGKQFF

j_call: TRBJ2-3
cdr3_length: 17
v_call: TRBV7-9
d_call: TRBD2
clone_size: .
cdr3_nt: TGTGCCAGCAGCCATTGGGGTTTATCGGCGGGAGCAGATACGCAGTATTTT
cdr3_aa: CASSHWGLSAGADTQYF

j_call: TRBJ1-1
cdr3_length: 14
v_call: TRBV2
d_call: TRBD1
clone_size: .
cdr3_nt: TGTGCCAGCAGGAAGGACAGGGTAAACACTGAAGCTTTCTTT
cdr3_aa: CASRKDRVNTEAFF

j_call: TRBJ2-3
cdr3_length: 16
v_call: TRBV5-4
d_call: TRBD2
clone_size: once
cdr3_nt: TGTGCCAGCAGCCCCCAAAGCGGGGGGGGCACAGATACGCAGTATTTT
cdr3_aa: CASSPQSGGGTDTQYF

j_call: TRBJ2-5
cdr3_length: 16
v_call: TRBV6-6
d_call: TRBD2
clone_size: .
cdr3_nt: TGTGCCAGCAGTTACTCTGGGACTAGCGGCGAAGAGACCCAGTACTTC
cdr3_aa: CASSYSGTSGEETQYF

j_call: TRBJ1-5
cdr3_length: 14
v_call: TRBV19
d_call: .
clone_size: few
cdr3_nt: TGTGCCAGTAGTACGGACAGAGTAAATCAGCCCCAGCATTTT
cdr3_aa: CASSTDRVNQPQHF

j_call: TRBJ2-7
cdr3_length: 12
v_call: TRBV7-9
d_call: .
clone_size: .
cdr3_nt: TGTGCCAGCAGCAGGCAGGGCTACGAGCAGTACTTC
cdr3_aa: CASSRQGYEQYF

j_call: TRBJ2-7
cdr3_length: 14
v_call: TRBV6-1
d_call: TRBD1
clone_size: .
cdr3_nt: TGTGCCAGCAGTGAACAGGGGGCCTTTTACGAGCAGTACTTC
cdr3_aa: CASSEQGAFYEQYF

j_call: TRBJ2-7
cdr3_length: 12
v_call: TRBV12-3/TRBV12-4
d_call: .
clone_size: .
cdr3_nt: TGTGCCAGCAGTTTATTTAGCGGACAGCAGTACTTC
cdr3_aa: CASSLFSGQQYF

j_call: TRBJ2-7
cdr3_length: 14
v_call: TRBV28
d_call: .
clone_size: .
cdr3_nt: TGTGCCAGCAGTTCCAACAGGGATGGGAGCGAGCGGTACTTC
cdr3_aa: CASSSNRDGSERYF

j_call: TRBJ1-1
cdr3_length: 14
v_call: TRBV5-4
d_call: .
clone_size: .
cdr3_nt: TGTGCCAGCAGCTTGGATCAGGCGAACACTGAAGCTTTCTTT
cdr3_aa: CASSLDQANTEAFF

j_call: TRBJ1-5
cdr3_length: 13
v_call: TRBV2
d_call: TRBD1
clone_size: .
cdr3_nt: TGTGCCAGCAGTCGACAGGGCGATCAGCCCCAGCATTTT
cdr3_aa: CASSRQGDQPQHF

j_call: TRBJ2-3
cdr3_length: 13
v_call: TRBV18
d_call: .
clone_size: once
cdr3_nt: TGTGCCAGCTCAGTAGGGGGAGCAGATACGCAGTATTTT
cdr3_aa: CASSVGGADTQYF

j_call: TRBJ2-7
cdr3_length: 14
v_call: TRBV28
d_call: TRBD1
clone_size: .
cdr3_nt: TGTGCCAGCAGTTTCGGGACAGGGGCTTACGAGCAGTACTTC
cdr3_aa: CASSFGTGAYEQYF

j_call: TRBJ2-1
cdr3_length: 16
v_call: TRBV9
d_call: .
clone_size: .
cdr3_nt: TGTGCCAGCAGCGTAGCTGTTGGGGGGATCTACAATGAGCAGTTCTTC
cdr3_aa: CASSVAVGGIYNEQFF

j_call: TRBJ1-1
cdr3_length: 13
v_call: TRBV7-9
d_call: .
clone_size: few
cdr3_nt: TGTGCCAGCAGCGCACTTTGGAACACTGAAGCTTTCTTT
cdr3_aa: CASSALWNTEAFF

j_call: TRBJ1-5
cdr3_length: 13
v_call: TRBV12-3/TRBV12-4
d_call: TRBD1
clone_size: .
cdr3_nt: TGTGCCAGCAGTACAGGGGGTAATCAGCCCCAGCATTTT
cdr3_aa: CASSTGGNQPQHF

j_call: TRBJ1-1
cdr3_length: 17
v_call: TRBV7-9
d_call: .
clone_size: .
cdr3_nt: TGTGCCAGCAGAGAACCAAAGCCGGGACAAACGAACACTGAAGCTTTCTTT
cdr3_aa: CASREPKPGQTNTEAFF

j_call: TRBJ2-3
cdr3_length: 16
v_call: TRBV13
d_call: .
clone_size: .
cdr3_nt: TGTGCCAGCAGCTCGTACATGGAGACGAGAACAGATACGCAGTATTTT
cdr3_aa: CASSSYMETRTDTQYF

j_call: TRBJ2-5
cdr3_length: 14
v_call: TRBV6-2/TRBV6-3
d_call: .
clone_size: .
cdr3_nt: TGTGCCAGCAGCCCCGTGGCAGGGGTGGAGACCCAGTACTTC
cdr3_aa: CASSPVAGVETQYF

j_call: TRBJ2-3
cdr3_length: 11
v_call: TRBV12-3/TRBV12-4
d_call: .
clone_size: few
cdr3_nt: TGTGCCAGCAGCGGGGAAGATACGCAGTATTTT
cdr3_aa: CASSGEDTQYF

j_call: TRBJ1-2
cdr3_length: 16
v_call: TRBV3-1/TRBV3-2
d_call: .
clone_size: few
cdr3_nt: TGTGCCAGCAGCCCCCGGGGGGCCAGACTCAACTATGGCTACACCTTC
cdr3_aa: CASSPRGARLNYGYTF

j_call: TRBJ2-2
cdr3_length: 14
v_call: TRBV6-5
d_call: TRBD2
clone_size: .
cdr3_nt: TGTGCCAGCAGCGTTAGCGGGAGCACCGGGGAGCTGTTTTTT
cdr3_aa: CASSVSGSTGELFF

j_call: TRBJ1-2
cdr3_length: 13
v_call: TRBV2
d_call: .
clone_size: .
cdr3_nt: TGTGCCAGCAGTGAAGTCAGGGGAGATGGCTACACCTTC
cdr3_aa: CASSEVRGDGYTF

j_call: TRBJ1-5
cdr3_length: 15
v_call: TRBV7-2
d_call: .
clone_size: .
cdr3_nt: TGTGCCAGCAGCTTAATGGGTCCCGGGGAGCAGCCCCAGCATTTT
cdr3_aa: CASSLMGPGEQPQHF

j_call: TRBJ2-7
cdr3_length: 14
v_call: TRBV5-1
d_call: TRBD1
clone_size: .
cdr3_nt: TGCGCCAGCAGCCAGTCGGGACAGGGGTTCGAGCAGTACTTC
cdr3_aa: CASSQSGQGFEQYF

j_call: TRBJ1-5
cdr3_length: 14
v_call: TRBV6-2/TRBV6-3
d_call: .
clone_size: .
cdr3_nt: TGTGCCAGCAGTCCCGGGGGGGTCAATCAGCCCCAGCATTTT
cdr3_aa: CASSPGGVNQPQHF

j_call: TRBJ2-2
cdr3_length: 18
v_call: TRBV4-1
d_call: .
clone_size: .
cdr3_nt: TGCGCCAGCAGCCAAGAATTAATTCAGGCCGCTTTCACCGGGGAGCTGTTTTTT
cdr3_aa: CASSQELIQAAFTGELFF

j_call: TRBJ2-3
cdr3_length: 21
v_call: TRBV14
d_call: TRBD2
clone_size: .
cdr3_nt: TGTGCCAGCAGCCCCCTGACGGGACTAGCGGGGGGCCGGGAAACCACAGATACGCAGTATTTT
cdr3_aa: CASSPLTGLAGGRETTDTQYF

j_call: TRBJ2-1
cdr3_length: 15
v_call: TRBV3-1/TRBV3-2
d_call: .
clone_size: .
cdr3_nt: TGTGCCAGCAGCCAAGTGCTAGCGATAGACAATGAGCAGTTCTTC
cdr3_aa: CASSQVLAIDNEQFF

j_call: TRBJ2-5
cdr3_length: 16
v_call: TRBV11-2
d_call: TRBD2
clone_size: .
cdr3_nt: TGTGCCAGCAGCTTTACGGGACTAGCGGGGCGGGAGACCCAGTACTTC
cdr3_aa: CASSFTGLAGRETQYF

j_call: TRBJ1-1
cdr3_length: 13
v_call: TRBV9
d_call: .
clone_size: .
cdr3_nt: TGTGCCAGCAGCGTAGCACCAGATACTGAAGCTTTCTTT
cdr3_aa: CASSVAPDTEAFF

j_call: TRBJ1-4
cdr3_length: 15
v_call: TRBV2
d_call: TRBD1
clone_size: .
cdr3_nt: TGTGCCAGCCGTAACCCCGGGACAGGGGAGGAAAAACTGTTTTTT
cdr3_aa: CASRNPGTGEEKLFF

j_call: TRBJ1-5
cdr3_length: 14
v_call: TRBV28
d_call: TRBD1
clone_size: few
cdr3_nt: TGTGCCAGCAGTGATGACAGGGGATATCAGCCCCAGCATTTT
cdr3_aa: CASSDDRGYQPQHF

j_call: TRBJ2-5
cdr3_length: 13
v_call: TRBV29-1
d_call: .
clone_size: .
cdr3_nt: TGCAGCGTTGTTCTGGACAGCCAAGAGACCCAGTACTTC
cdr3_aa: CSVVLDSQETQYF

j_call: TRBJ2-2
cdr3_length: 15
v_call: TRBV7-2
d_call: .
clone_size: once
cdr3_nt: TGTGCCAGCAGCTTATATGTGGGGGGCACCGGGGAGCTGTTTTTT
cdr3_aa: CASSLYVGGTGELFF

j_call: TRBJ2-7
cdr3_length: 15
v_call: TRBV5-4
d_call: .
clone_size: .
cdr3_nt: TGTGCCAGCAGCGTGGGAGGAGGGGCAAACTACGAGCAGTACTTC
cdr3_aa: CASSVGGGANYEQYF

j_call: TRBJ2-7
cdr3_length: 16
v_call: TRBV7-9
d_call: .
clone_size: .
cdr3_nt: TGTGCCAGCAGCTTCGGCCAGGCAGTGGGTCAGGACGAGCAGTACTTC
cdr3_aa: CASSFGQAVGQDEQYF

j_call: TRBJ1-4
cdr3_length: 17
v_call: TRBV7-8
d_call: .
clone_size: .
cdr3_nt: TGTGCCAGCAGCTGGGACGGGAACTCACCAGGAGGGGAAAAACTGTTTTTT
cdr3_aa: CASSWDGNSPGGEKLFF

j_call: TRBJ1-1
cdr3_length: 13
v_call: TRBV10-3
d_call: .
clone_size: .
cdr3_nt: TGTGCCATCAGTGATCCCCAGAACACTGAAGCTTTCTTT
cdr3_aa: CAISDPQNTEAFF

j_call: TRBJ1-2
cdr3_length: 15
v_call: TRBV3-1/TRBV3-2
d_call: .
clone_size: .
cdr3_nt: TGTGCCAGCAGCCAAGATTCTTTTGCGGTCTTTGGCTACACCTTC
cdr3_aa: CASSQDSFAVFGYTF

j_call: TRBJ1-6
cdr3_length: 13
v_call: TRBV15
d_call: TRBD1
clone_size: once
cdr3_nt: TGTGCCACCAGCAGTAACCGACAGGGACTGTTCCACTTT
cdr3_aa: CATSSNRQGLFHF